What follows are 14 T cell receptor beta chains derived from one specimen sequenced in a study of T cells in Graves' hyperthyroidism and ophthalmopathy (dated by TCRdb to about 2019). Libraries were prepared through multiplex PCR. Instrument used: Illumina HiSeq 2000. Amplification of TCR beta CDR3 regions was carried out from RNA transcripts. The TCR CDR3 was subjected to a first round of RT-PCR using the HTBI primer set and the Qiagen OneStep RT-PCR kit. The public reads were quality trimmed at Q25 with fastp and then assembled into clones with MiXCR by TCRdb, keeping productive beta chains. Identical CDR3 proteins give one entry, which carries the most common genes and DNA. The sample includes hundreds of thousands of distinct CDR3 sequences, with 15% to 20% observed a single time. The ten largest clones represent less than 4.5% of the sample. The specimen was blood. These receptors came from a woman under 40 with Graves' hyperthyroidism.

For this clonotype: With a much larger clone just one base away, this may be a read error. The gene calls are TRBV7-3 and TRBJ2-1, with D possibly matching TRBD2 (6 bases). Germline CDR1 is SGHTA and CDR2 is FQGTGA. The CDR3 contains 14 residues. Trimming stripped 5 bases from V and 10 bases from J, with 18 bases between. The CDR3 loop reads CASSPARGNLEQFF. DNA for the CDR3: TGTGCCAGCAGCCCCGCCCGGGGGAACCTAGAGCAGTTCTTC.

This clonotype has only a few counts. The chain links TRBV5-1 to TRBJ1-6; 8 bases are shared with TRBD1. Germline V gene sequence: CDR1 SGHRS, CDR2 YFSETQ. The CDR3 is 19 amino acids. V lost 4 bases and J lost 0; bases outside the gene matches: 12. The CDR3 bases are TGCGCCAGCAGCCTTGGGGCTACAGGGGGTAGCTCCTATAATTCACCCCTCCACTTT. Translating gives CASSLGATGGSSYNSPLHF.

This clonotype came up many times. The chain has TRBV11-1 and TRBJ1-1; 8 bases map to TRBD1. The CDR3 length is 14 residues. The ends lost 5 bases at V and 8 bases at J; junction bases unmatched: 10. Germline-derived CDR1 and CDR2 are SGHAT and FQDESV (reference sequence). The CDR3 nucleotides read TGTGCCAGCAGCCGACAGGGGCCTTATCTGGAAGCTTTCTTT. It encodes CASSRQGPYLEAFF.

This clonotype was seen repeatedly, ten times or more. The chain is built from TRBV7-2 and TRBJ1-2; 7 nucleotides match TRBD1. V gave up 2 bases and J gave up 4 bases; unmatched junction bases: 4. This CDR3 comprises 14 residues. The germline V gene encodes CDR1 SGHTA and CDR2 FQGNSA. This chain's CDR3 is CASSLSPGGYGYTF. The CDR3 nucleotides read TGTGCCAGCAGCTTATCGCCAGGGGGCTATGGCTACACCTTC.

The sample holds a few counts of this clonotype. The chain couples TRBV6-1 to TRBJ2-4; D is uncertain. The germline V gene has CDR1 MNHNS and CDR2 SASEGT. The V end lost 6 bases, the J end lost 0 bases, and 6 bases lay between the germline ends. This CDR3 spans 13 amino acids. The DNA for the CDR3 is TGTGCCAGCAGAGGTGGAGCCAAAAACATTCAGTACTTC. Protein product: CASRGGAKNIQYF.

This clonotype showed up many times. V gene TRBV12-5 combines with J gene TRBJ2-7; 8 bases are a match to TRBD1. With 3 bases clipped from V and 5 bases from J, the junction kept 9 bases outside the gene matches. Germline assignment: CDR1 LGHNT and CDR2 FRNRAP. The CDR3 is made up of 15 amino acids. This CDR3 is CASGFLGTGKNEQYF. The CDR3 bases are TGTGCTAGTGGTTTCCTCGGGACAGGAAAAAACGAGCAGTACTTC.

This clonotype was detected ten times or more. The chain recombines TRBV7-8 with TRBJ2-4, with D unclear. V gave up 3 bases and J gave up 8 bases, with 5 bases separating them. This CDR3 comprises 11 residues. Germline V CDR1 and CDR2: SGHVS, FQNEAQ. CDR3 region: CASSLVDIQYF. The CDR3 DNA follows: TGTGCCAGCAGCTTGGTAGACATTCAGTACTTC.

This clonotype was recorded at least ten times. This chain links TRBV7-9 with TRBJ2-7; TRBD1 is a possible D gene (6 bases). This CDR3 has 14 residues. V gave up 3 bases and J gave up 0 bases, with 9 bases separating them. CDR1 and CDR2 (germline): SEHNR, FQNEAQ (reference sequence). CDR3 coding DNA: TGTGCCAGCAGCTTCCAACAGGGCTCCTACGAGCAGTACTTC. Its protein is CASSFQQGSYEQYF.

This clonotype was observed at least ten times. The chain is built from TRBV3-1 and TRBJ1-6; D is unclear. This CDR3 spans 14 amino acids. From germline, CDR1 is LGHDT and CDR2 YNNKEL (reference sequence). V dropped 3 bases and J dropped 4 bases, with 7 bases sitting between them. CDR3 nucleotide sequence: TGTGCCAGCAGCCAGTCAGATTATAATTCACCCCTCCACTTT. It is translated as CASSQSDYNSPLHF.

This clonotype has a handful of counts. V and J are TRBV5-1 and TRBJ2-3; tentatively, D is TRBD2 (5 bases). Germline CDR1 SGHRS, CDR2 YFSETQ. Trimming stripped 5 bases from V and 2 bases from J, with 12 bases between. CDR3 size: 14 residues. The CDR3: CASREEPFTDTQYF. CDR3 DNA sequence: TGCGCCAGCAGGGAGGAACCTTTCACAGATACGCAGTATTTT. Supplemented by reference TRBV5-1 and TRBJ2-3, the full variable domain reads KAGVTQTPRYLIKTRGQQVTLSCSPISGHRSVSWYQQTPGQGLQFLFEYFSETQRNKGNFPGRFSGRQFSNSRSEMNVSTLELGDSALYLCASREEPFTDTQYFGPGTRLTVL.

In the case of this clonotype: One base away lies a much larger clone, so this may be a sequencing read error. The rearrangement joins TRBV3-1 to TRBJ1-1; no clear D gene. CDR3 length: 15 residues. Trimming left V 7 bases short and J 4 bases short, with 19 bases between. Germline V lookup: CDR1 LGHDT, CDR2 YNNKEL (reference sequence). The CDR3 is CASTRSVAWVTEAFF. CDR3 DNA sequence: TGTGCCAGCACCCGCTCGGTGGCCTGGGTCACTGAAGCTTTCTTT.

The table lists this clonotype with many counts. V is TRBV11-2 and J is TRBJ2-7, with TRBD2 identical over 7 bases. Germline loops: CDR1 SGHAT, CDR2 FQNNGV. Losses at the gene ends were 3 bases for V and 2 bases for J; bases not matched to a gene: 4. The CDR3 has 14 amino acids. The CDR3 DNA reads TGTGCCAGCAGCTTTACAAGCGGGACCTACGAGCAGTACTTC. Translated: CASSFTSGTYEQYF.

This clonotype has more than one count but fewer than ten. CDR3 sequence: CSARRGGPVNEQFF. CDR3 nucleotide sequence: TGCAGTGCTAGGAGGGGGGGCCCCGTCAATGAGCAGTTCTTC. The V and J genes are TRBV20-1 and TRBJ2-1; possibly TRBD2 for D (7 bases). This CDR3 comprises 14 residues. V was clipped by 3 bases and J by 6 bases, with 15 bases between them. The germline V gene has CDR1 DFQATT and CDR2 SNEGSKA (reference sequence).

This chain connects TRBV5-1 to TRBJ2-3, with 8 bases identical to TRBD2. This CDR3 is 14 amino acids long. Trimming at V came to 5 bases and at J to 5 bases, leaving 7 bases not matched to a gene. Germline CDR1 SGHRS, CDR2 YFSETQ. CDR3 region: CASRSTSGLDTQYF. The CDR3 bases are TGCGCCAGCAGAAGCACTAGCGGTCTAGATACGCAGTATTTT.